Listed here are 16 T cell receptor beta chains from one sample, sequenced in a study of blood T cell repertoires in COVID-19. The table came from immunoSEQ multiplex PCR; TCRdb's copy has only in-frame clones and leaves some out. The sample shows almost 200,000 clones, roughly 90% of them seen only once. The source material was PBMCs or T cells enriched from blood (not recorded which). These receptors were taken from a woman aged 18-29 years who had recovered from COVID-19.

The chain combines TRBV5-6 with TRBJ2-7, with 8 bases that match TRBD1. This CDR3 is built from 15 residues. Germline assignment: CDR1 SGHDT and CDR2 YYEEEE. The V and J ends lost 1 base and 3 bases, in that order; junction bases with no gene match: 6. CDR3 nucleotides: TGTGCCAGCAGCTTGTGGGACAGGACCCACTACGAGCAGTACTTC. Translation gives CASSLWDRTHYEQYF. The whole variable domain, filled in from reference TRBV5-6 and TRBJ2-7, reads DAGVTQSPTHLIKTRGQQVTLRCSPKSGHDTVSWYQQALGQGPQFIFQYYEEEERQRGNFPDRFSGHQFPNYSSELNVNALLLGDSALYLCASSLWDRTHYEQYFGPGTRLTVT.

V is TRBV11-2 and J is TRBJ1-2; TRBD1 agrees at 7 bases. The CDR3 length is 15 residues. Germline V lookup: CDR1 SGHAT, CDR2 FQNNGV. The trim removed 2 bases at V and 5 bases at J, leaving 8 bases unmatched. This chain's CDR3 is CASSLRGGAGYGYTF. CDR3 sequence (DNA): TGTGCCAGCAGCTTACGAGGGGGCGCGGGGTATGGCTACACCTTC.

The chain is built from TRBV30 and TRBJ1-5; the D is unclear. The CDR3 is 13 residues long. V was cut by 3 bases and J by 5 bases, with 11 bases left in between. Germline CDR1 and CDR2: GTSNPN and SVGIG (reference sequence). The CDR3 nucleotides read TGTGCCTGGAGCCCCGATTCGGATCAGCCCCAGCATTTT. Amino acid sequence: CAWSPDSDQPQHF.

This clone was counted between two and nine times. V gene TRBV6-4 combines with J gene TRBJ1-5; 8 nucleotides agree with TRBD1. V lost 6 bases and J lost 0; bases outside the gene matches: 19. CDR1 and CDR2 (germline): MRHNA, SNTAGT. The CDR3 runs 20 residues. For the CDR3, the DNA is TGTGCCAGCAGGACCTTAGTGAGACAGGGGAGGACGATTAGCAATCAGCCCCAGCATTTT. As protein: CASRTLVRQGRTISNQPQHF.

This clone was seen just once. The rearrangement joins TRBV7-9 to TRBJ2-3; 7 bases map to TRBD1. The J segment lost 2 bases and the V segment lost 4 bases, leaving 6 bases of the junction unmatched. The CDR3 totals 15 residues. The germline CDR1 and CDR2 sequences are SEHNR and FQNEAQ (reference sequence). DNA for the CDR3: TGTGCCAGCAGCTACGACAGGGAACCCACAGATACGCAGTATTTT. This gives the protein CASSYDREPTDTQYF.

V gene TRBV3-1 (or the pseudogene TRBV3-2) combines with J gene TRBJ1-5; possible D gene TRBD1, 5 bases. Trimming left V 2 bases short and J 6 bases short, with 8 bases between. The CDR3 contains 13 residues. Looked up from germline, CDR1 is LGHDT and CDR2 is YNNKEL (reference sequence). DNA for the CDR3: TGTGCCAGCAGCCAATATAGGGGTCAGCCCCAGCATTTT. Translation gives CASSQYRGQPQHF.

The chain's CDR3 is CASTKQGGNSPLHF. The CDR3 DNA sequence: TGTGCCAGTACTAAACAGGGGGGTAATTCACCCCTCCACTTT. This chain uses TRBV19 with TRBJ1-6; 8 bases map to TRBD1. The CDR3 covers 14 residues. Trimming at V came to 7 bases and at J to 6 bases, leaving 5 bases not matched to a gene. CDR1 is LNHDA and CDR2 is SQIVND in the germline V gene (reference sequence).

The table lists this clone with a few counts. V usage is TRBV30 and J usage is TRBJ1-1; D is unresolved. The germline V gene encodes CDR1 GTSNPN and CDR2 SVGIG (reference sequence). With 2 bases removed from V and 3 bases from J, the gap between germline ends came to 16 bases. This CDR3 comprises 15 residues. CDR3 nucleotide sequence: TGTGCCTGGAGTAAAGGATATCCGGGGTACACTGAAGCTTTCTTT. It codes for CAWSKGYPGYTEAFF.

The chain uses TRBV7-6 and TRBJ1-3, with 10 bases that match TRBD1. Trimming at V came to 5 bases and at J to 1 base, leaving 5 bases not matched to a gene. This CDR3 is 16 amino acids long. Germline V lookup: CDR1 SGHVS, CDR2 FNYEAQ. The CDR3 nucleotides are TGTGCCAGCAGCAGAGACAGGGGGCAGTCTGGAAACACCATATATTTT. Residues: CASSRDRGQSGNTIYF. The full variable domain, rest sourced from reference TRBV7-6 and TRBJ1-3, is GAGVSQSPRYKVTKRGQDVALRCDPISGHVSLYWYRQALGQGPEFLTYFNYEAQQDKSGLPNDRFSAERPEGSISTLTIQRTEQRDSAMYRCASSRDRGQSGNTIYFGEGSWLTVV.

V gene TRBV30 combines with J gene TRBJ1-1, with TRBD1 identical over 7 bases. This CDR3 spans 14 amino acids. Germline V CDR1 and CDR2: GTSNPN, SVGIG (reference sequence). With V trimmed by 3 bases and J by 5 bases, 9 bases remained unmatched. The CDR3 DNA follows: TGTGCCTGGAGGCCACAGGGGCGGGGTACTGAAGCTTTCTTT. Its translation is CAWRPQGRGTEAFF.

The V and J genes are TRBV9 and TRBJ2-7, with D possibly matching TRBD2 (5 bases). The CDR3 extends over 14 amino acids. Germline V gene sequence: CDR1 SGDLS, CDR2 YYNGEE. V was clipped by 1 base and J by 5 bases, with 13 bases between them. The CDR3 protein is CASSVSGSLDEQYF. CDR3 nucleotide sequence: TGTGCCAGCAGCGTATCGGGGAGTCTAGACGAGCAGTACTTC.

This rearrangement joins TRBV2 to TRBJ2-5; D gene ambiguous. V dropped 6 bases and J dropped 5 bases, with 7 bases sitting between them. Germline CDR1 is SNHLY and CDR2 is FYNNEI. The CDR3 is made up of 11 amino acids. Here the CDR3 reads CASREWETQYF. CDR3 nucleotide sequence: TGTGCCAGCAGGGAGTGGGAGACCCAGTACTTC.

J is TRBJ1-1 and V is TRBV7-3; TRBD1 might be the D (6 bases). The CDR3 has 16 amino acids. The V gene's germline CDR1 is SGHTA and CDR2 FQGTGA. V lost 5 bases and J lost 1, with 17 bases in between. The CDR3 here is CASSTTGLNQNTEAFF. DNA for the CDR3: TGTGCCAGCAGCACAACAGGGCTTAATCAGAACACTGAAGCTTTCTTT.

The chain has TRBV18 and TRBJ1-1, with a tentative D call TRBD1 (5 bases). V lost 5 bases to trimming and J lost 8 bases, with 15 bases between them. The CDR3 spans 13 residues. CDR1 and CDR2 (germline): KGHSH, LQKENI. The CDR3 is CASSVSREAEAFF. The DNA of the CDR3 is TGTGCCAGCTCAGTTTCCAGGGAGGCGGAAGCTTTCTTT.

This chain uses TRBV4-1 with TRBJ2-5; D is undetermined. Trimming cost V 0 bases and J 5 bases, with 10 bases left between them. The CDR3 totals 14 residues. The germline CDR1 and CDR2 sequences are MGHRA and YSYEKL. Here the CDR3 reads CASSQDILRETQYF. CDR3 bases: TGCGCCAGCAGCCAAGATATACTAAGGGAGACCCAGTACTTC.

This rearrangement joins TRBV19 to TRBJ2-5; 8 bases match TRBD2. V shed 5 bases and J 5 bases; nucleotides not matched to a gene: 7. The CDR3 sequence is 14 residues long. Germline V gene sequence: CDR1 LNHDA, CDR2 SQIVND (reference sequence). CDR3 loop: CASSRAGGDETQYF. The CDR3 DNA is TGTGCCAGTAGTCGGGCCGGGGGGGACGAGACCCAGTACTTC.